This T cell receptor (beta chain) was identified in a study of human T cells and chemical hapten exposure. Study-wide points: With DPC sensitization, TCRs exceeding 1 in 1000 frequency showed no change.

The CDR3 is 15 residues long. Trimming took 0 bases from V and 4 from J, leaving 9 bases between them. The V gene's germline CDR1 is LGHDT and CDR2 YNNKEL (reference sequence). Many counts were recorded for this clonotype. Its specificity is not known. MiXCR, applied by TCRdb to the RACE reads, yields one record per CDR3 protein. The table includes 55,000 to 75,000 distinct CDR3 sequences, 6.5% to 8.5% detected once. Time point specified: pre-sensitization, week 0. Treatment specified: therapeutic diphenylcyclopropenone sensitization with weekly scalp DPC. Blood sampling preceded each patch test application.

The J gene is TRBJ2-2, the V gene TRBV3-1; unclear D gene. The clonotype was recovered from a woman in her thirties with alopecia areata. Some clones in this sample may be carry-over from other donors' samples. Material: whole blood, obtained in connection with sensitization to the hapten diphenylcyclopropenone (DPC). The CDR3 reads CASSQDMRFTGELFF. The CDR3, as DNA: TGTGCCAGCAGCCAAGATATGCGATTCACCGGGGAGCTGTTTTTT.